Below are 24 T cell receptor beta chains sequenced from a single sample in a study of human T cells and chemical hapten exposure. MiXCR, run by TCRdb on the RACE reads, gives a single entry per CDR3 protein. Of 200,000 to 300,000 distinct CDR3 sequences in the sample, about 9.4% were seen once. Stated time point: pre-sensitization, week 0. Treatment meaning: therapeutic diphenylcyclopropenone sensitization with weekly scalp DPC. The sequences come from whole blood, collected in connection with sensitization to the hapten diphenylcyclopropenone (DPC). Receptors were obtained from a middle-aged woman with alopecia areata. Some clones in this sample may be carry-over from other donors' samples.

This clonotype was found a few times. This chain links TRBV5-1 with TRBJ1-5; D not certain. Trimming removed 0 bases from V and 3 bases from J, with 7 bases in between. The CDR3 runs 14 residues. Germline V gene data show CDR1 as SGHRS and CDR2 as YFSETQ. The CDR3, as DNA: TGCGCCAGCAGCTTGGGCCTGCCCAATCAGCCCCAGCATTTT. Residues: CASSLGLPNQPQHF. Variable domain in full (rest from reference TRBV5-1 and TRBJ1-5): KAGVTQTPRYLIKTRGQQVTLSCSPISGHRSVSWYQQTPGQGLQFLFEYFSETQRNKGNFPGRFSGRQFSNSRSEMNVSTLELGDSALYLCASSLGLPNQPQHFGDGTRLSIL.

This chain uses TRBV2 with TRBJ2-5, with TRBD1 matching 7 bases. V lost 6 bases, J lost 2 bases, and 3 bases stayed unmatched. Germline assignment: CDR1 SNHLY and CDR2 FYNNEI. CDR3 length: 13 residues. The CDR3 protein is CASSGTVQETQYF. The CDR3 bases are TGTGCCAGCAGCGGGACAGTTCAAGAGACCCAGTACTTC.

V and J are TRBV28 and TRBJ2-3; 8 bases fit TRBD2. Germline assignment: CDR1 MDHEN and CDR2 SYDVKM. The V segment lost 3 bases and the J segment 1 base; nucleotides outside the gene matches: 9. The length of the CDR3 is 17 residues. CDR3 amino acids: CASSFNGRAAGTDTQYF. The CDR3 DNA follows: TGTGCCAGCAGTTTCAACGGGAGGGCAGCAGGCACAGATACGCAGTATTTT.

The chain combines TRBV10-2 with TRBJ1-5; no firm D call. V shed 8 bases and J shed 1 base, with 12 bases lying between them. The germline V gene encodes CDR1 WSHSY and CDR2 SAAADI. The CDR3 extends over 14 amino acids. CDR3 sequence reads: CASASGGSNQPQHF. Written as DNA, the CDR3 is TGCGCCAGCGCGTCTGGTGGGAGCAATCAGCCCCAGCATTTT.

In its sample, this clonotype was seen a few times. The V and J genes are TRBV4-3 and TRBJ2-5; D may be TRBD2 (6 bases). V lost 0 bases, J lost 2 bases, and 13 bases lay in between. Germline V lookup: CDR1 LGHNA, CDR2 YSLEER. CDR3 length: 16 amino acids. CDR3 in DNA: TGCGCCAGCAGCCAAGATCCGTTTGGGGGGCAAGAGACCCAGTACTTC. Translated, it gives CASSQDPFGGQETQYF.

Here the CDR3 DNA reads TGTGCCAGCAGGCGCCCATCCGGGACAGGGAACTACAATGAGCAGTTCTTC. Protein product: CASRRPSGTGNYNEQFF. The chain links TRBV6-2 or TRBV6-3 to TRBJ2-1; 9 bases match TRBD1. The trim removed 6 bases at V and 3 bases at J, leaving 12 bases unmatched. The germline V gene encodes CDR1 MNHEY and CDR2 SVGEGT. The CDR3 loop spans 17 amino acids.

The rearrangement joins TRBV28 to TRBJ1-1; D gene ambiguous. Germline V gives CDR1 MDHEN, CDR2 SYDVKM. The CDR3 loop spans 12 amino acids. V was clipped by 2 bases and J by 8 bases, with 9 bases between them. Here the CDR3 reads CASSLPPKEAFF. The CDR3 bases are TGTGCCAGCAGTTTACCCCCTAAGGAAGCTTTCTTT.

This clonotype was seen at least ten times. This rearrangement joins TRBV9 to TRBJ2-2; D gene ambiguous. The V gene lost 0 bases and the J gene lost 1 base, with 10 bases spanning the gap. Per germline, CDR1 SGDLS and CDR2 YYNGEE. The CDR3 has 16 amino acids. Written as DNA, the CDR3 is TGTGCCAGCAGCGTAGGTGTCGGGCTGAACACCGGGGAGCTGTTTTTT. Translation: CASSVGVGLNTGELFF.

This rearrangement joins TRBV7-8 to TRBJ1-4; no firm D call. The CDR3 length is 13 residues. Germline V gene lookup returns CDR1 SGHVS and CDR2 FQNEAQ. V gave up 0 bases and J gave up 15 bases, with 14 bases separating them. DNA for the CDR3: TGTGCCAGCAGCTTAGCGCTGGTGGGTAAGGTGTTTTTT. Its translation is CASSLALVGKVFF.

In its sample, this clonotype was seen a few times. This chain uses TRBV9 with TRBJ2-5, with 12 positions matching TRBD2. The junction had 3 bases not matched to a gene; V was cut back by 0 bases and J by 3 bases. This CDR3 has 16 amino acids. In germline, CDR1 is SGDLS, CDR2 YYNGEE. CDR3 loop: CASSVASGRVKETQYF. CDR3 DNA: TGTGCCAGCAGCGTAGCTAGCGGGAGGGTAAAAGAGACCCAGTACTTC.

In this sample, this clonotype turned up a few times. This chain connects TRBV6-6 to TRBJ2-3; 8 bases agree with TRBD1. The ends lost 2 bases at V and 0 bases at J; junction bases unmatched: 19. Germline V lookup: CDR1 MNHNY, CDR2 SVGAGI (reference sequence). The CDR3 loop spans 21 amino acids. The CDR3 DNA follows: TGTGCCAGCAGTTACCCCATACGGACAGGGTTGAGTCCGACTAGCACAGATACGCAGTATTTT. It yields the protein CASSYPIRTGLSPTSTDTQYF.

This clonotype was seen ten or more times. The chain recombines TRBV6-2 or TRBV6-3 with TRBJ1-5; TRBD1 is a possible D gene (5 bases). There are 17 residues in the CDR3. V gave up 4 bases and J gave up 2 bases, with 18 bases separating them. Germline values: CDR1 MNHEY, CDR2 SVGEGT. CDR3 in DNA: TGTGCCAGCAGTTCCCCTGTAGGGGTGGCGGGCAATCAGCCCCAGCATTTT. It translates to CASSSPVGVAGNQPQHF.

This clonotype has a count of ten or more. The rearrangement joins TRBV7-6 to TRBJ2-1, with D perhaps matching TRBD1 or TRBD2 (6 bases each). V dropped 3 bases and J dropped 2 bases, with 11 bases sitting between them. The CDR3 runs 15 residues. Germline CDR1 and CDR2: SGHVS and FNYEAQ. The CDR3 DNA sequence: TGTGCCAGCAGCTTGCGGGACAACCCCTACAATGAGCAGTTCTTC. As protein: CASSLRDNPYNEQFF.

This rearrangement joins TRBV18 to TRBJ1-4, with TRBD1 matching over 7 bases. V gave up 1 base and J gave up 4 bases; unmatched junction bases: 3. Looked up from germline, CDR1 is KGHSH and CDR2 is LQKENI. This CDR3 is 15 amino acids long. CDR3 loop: CASSPRDSHNEKLFF. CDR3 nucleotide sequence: TGTGCCAGCTCACCACGGGACAGCCATAATGAAAAACTGTTTTTT.

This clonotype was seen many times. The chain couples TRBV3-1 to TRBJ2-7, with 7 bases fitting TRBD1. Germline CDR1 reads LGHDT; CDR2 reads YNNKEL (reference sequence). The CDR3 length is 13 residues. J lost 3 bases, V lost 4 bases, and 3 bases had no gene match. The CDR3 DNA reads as TGTGCCAGCAGCCTGGGACAGAACTACGAGCAGTACTTC. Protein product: CASSLGQNYEQYF.

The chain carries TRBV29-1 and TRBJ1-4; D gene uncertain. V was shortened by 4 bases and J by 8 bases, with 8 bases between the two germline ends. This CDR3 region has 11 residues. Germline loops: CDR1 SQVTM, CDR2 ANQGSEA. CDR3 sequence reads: CSVGGVEKLFF. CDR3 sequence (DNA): TGCAGCGTTGGTGGGGTAGAAAAACTGTTTTTT.

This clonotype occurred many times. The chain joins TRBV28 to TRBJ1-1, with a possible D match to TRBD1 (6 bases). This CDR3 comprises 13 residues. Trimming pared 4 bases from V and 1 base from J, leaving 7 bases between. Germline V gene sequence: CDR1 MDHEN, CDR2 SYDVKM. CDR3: CASSSTGNTEAFF. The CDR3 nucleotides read TGTGCCAGCAGTTCGACAGGGAACACTGAAGCTTTCTTT.

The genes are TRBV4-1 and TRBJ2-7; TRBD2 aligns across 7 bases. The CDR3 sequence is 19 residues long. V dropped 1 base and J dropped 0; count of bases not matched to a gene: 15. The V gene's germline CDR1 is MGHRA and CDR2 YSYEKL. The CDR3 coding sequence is TGCGCCAGCAGCCAAGTTTTTCCAGCGGGACCCCCCAGCTCCTACGAGCAGTACTTC. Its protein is CASSQVFPAGPPSSYEQYF.

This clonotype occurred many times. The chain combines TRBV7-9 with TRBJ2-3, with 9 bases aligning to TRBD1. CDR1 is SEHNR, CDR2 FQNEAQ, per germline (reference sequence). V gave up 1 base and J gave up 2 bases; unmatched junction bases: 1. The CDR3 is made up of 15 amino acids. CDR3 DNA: TGTGCCAGCAGCTTAGGGGACAGGGTCACAGATACGCAGTATTTT. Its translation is CASSLGDRVTDTQYF.

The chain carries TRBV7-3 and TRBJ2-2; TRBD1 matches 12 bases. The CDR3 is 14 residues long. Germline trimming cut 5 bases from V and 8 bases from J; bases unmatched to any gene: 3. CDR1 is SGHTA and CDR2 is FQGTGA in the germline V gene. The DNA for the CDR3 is TGTGCCAGCAGCCGGGGACAGGGGGCTGGGGAGCTGTTTTTT. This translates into CASSRGQGAGELFF.

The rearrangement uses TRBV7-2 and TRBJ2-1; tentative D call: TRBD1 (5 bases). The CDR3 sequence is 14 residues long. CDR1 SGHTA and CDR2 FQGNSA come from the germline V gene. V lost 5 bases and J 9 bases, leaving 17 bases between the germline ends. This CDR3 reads CASSPQNWGVEQFF. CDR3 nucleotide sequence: TGTGCCAGCAGCCCCCAGAACTGGGGCGTTGAGCAGTTCTTC.

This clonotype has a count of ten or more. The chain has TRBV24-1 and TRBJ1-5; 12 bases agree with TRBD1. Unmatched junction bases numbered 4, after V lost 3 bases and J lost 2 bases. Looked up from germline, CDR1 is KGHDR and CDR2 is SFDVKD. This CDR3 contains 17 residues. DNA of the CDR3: TGTGCCACCAGTGATACGGGACAGGGGGCAGGCAATCAGCCCCAGCATTTT. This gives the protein CATSDTGQGAGNQPQHF.

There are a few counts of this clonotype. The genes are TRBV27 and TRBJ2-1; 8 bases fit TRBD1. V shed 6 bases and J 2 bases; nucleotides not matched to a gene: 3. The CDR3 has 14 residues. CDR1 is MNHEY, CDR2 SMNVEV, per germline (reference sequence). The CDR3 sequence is CASRLQGAYNEQFF. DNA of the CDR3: TGTGCCAGCAGGCTACAGGGGGCCTACAATGAGCAGTTCTTC.

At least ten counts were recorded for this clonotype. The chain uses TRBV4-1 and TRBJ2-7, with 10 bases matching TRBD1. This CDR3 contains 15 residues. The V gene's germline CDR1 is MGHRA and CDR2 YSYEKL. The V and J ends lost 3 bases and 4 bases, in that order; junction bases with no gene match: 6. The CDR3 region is CASSQDRGGGYEQYF. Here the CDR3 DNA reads TGCGCCAGCAGCCAGGACAGGGGGGGAGGGTACGAGCAGTACTTC.